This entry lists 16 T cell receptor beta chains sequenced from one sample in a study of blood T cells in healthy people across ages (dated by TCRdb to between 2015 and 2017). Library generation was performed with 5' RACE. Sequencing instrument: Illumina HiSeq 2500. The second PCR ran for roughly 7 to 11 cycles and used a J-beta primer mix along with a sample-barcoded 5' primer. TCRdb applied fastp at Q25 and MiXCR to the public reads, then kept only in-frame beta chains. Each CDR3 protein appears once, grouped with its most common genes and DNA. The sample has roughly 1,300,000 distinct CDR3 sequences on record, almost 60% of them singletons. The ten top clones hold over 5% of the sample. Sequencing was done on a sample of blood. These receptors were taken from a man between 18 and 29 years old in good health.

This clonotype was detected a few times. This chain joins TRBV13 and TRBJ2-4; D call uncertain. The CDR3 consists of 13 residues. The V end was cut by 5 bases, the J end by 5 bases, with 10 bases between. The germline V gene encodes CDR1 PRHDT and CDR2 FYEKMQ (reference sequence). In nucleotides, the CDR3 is TGTGCCAGCAGCCGACTGGATCAAAACATTCAGTACTTC. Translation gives CASSRLDQNIQYF.

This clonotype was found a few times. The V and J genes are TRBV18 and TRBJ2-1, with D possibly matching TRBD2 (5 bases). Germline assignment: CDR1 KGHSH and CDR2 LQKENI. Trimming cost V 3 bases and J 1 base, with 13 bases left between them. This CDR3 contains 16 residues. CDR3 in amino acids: CASSPTPRTSYNEQFF. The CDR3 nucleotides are TGTGCCAGCTCACCTACTCCACGGACTTCCTACAATGAGCAGTTCTTC.

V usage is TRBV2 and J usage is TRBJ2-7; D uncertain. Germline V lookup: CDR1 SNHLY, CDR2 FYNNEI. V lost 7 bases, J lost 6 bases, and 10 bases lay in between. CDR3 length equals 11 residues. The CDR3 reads CASTLSGEQYF. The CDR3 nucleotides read TGTGCCAGCACCCTCAGTGGCGAGCAGTACTTC.

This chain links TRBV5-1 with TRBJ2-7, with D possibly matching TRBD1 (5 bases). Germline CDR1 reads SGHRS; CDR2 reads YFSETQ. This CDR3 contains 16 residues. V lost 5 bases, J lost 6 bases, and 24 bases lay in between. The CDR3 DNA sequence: TGCGCCAGCAGATTTCGTACAGGAGAGGTGCGAGGCGAGCAGTACTTC. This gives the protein CASRFRTGEVRGEQYF.

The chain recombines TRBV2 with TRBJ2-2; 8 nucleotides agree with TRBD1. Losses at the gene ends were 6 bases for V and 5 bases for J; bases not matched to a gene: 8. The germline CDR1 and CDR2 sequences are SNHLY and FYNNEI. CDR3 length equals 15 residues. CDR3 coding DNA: TGTGCCAGCAGCGATGACAGGGGACGGACCGGGGAGCTGTTTTTT. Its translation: CASSDDRGRTGELFF.

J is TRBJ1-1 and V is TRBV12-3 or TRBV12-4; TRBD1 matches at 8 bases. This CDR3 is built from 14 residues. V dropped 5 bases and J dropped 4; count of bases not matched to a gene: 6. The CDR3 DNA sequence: TGTGCCAGCAGTGTCCCGGACAGGGCCACTGAAGCTTTCTTT. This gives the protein CASSVPDRATEAFF.

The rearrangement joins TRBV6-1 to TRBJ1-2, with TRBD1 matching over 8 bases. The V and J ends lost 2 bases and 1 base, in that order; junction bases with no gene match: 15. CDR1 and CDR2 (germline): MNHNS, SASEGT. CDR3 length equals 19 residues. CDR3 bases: TGTGCCAGCAGTGAATATCTCAGGAACAGGGGGTCAAATAACTATGGCTACACCTTC. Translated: CASSEYLRNRGSNNYGYTF.

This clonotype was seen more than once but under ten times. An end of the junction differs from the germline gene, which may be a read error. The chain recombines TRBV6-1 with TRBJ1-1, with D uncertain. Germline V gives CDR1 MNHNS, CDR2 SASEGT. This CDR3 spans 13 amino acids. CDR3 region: CASSERGNTEAFF. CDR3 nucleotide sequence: TGCGCCAGCAGTGAGCGGGGGAACACTGAAGCTTTCTTT.

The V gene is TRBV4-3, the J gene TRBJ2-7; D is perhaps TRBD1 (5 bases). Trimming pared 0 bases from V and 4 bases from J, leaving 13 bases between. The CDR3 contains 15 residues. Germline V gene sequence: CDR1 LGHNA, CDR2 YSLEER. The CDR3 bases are TGCGCCAGCAGCCAAGATTCAGGACACCTATACGAGCAGTACTTC. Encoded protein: CASSQDSGHLYEQYF.

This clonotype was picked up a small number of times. CDR3 nucleotides: TGTGCCAGCAGTGAATTTGGCAGGGAGGGAGTGGAGACCCAGTACTTC. Its translation: CASSEFGREGVETQYF. V usage is TRBV25-1 and J usage is TRBJ2-5, with 7 bases matching TRBD2. Germline V CDR1 and CDR2: MGHDK, SYGVNS. The CDR3 runs to 16 residues. With V trimmed by 1 base and J by 5 bases, 10 bases remained unmatched.

In DNA form, the CDR3 reads TGCAGCGTCAACTCAGGGGATAGATCTAACTATGGCTACACCTTC. Translation: CSVNSGDRSNYGYTF. V gene TRBV29-1 combines with J gene TRBJ1-2; a weak D match, TRBD1 (6 bases). The CDR3 consists of 15 residues. The V and J ends lost 6 bases and 0 bases respectively, with 17 bases between them. Germline values: CDR1 SQVTM, CDR2 ANQGSEA.

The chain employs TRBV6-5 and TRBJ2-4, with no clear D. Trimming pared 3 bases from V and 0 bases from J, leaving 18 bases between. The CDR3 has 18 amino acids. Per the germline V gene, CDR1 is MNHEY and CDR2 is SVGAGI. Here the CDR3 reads CASSYSGQQQLAKNIQYF. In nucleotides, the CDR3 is TGTGCCAGCAGTTATTCGGGCCAGCAACAACTAGCCAAAAACATTCAGTACTTC.

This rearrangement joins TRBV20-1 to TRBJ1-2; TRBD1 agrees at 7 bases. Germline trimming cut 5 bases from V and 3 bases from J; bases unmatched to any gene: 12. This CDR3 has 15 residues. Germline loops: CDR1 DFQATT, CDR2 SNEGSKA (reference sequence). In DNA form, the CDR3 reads TGCAGTGCTGTCGGGCCTAACAGGGGTGACTATGGCTACACCTTC. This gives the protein CSAVGPNRGDYGYTF.

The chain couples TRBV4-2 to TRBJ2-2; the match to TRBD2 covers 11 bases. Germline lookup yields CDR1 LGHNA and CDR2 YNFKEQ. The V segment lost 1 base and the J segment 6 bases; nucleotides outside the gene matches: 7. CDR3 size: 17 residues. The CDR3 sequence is CASSQVWLAGGSGELFF. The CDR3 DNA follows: TGTGCCAGCAGCCAAGTGTGGCTAGCGGGGGGCTCCGGGGAGCTGTTTTTT.

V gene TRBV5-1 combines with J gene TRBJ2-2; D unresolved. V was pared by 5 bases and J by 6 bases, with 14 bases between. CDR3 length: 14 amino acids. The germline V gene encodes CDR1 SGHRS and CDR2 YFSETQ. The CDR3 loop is CASSVGILSGELFF. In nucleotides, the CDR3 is TGCGCCAGCAGTGTGGGCATCTTATCCGGGGAGCTGTTTTTT.

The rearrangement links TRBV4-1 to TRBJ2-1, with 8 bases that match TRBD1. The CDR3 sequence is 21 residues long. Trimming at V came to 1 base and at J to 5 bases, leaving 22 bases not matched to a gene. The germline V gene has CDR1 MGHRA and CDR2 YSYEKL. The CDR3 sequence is CASSQGWIRGPILEKHNEQFF. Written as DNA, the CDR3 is TGCGCCAGCAGCCAAGGGTGGATCAGGGGGCCCATCTTGGAGAAACACAATGAGCAGTTCTTC.